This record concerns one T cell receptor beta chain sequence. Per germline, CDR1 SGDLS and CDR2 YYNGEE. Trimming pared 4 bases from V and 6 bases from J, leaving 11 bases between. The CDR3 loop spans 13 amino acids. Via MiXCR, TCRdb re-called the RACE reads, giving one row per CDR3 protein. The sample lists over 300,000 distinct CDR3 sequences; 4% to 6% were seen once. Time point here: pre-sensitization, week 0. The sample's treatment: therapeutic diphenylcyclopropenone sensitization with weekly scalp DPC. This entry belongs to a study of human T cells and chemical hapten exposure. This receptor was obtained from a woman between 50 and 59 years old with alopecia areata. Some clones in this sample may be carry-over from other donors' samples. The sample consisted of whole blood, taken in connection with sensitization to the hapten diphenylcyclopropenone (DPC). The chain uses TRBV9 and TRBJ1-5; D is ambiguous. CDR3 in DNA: TGTGCCAGCAGCACGGCCCACGGTCAGCCCCAGCATTTT. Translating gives CASSTAHGQPQHF.